A single sample is the source of the 32 T cell receptor beta chains below, sequenced in a study of T cell responses to AZD1222 COVID-19 vaccine. The method was immunoSEQ multiplex PCR; TCRdb's version includes in-frame clones alone and lacks a portion of them. The sample consists of fewer than 180,000 clones, 75% to 95% of them appearing once. The sample here was peripheral blood, taken 28 days after the second AZD1222 dose. These receptor sequences come from an adult who received the AZD1222 COVID-19 vaccine.

The CDR3 DNA follows: TGTGCCAGCAGCCTCCAGCTTAGCTCCTACAATGAGCAGTTCTTC. This sequence encodes CASSLQLSSYNEQFF. This chain uses TRBV3-1 (or the pseudogene TRBV3-2) with TRBJ2-1; no firm D call. V was pared by 4 bases and J by 0 bases, with 10 bases between. CDR3 size: 15 residues. Germline CDR1 reads LGHDT; CDR2 reads YNNKEL (reference sequence).

This rearrangement joins TRBV5-1 to TRBJ2-7, with 8 bases fitting TRBD2. V was pared by 2 bases and J by 3 bases, with 10 bases of the junction left unmatched. Germline values: CDR1 SGHRS, CDR2 YFSETQ. This CDR3 contains 16 residues. In DNA form, the CDR3 reads TGCGCCAGCAGCTTCTCTGCGGGAGGAGCTTACTACGAGCAGTACTTC. It yields the protein CASSFSAGGAYYEQYF.

This clone appeared once. V usage is TRBV6-5 and J usage is TRBJ2-2; D not certain. The CDR3 has 13 amino acids. Trimming removed 7 bases at V and 4 bases at J, with 10 bases between. Germline V gene data show CDR1 as MNHEY and CDR2 as SVGAGI. This CDR3 is CASNKPGTGELFF. The CDR3 DNA reads as TGTGCCAGCAACAAACCGGGCACCGGGGAGCTGTTTTTT.

The rearrangement links TRBV15 to TRBJ1-4, with 8 bases identical to TRBD1. The CDR3 length is 17 residues. V lost 3 bases, J lost 4 bases, and 10 bases stayed unmatched. Per the germline V gene, CDR1 is LNHNV and CDR2 is YYDKDF (reference sequence). DNA for the CDR3: TGTGCCACCAGCAGTCGCGGGACAGGTAGAATTAATGAAAAACTGTTTTTT. Translated: CATSSRGTGRINEKLFF.

This clone was seen only a few times. V and J are TRBV20-1 and TRBJ2-1; D gene uncertain. With 6 bases removed from V and 6 bases from J, the gap between germline ends came to 9 bases. This CDR3 spans 11 amino acids. Looked up from germline, CDR1 is DFQATT and CDR2 is SNEGSKA (reference sequence). CDR3 DNA: TGCAGTGCCTCCGACGCCAATGAGCAGTTCTTC. This encodes CSASDANEQFF.

The V call is TRBV21-1, the J call TRBJ1-6; TRBD1, as called in the table, went unchecked against the DNA. TRBV21-1 is a documented pseudogene. This CDR3 is built from 16 residues. In nucleotides, the CDR3 is TGTGCCCTGAGGGCGACAGGGGGTACCTATAATTCACCCCTCCACTTT. Encoded protein: CALRATGGTYNSPLHF.

CDR3: CASSIWGGANVLTF. The CDR3 DNA reads as TGTGCCAGTAGTATTTGGGGCGGGGCCAACGTCCTGACTTTC. This chain uses TRBV19 with TRBJ2-6; tentative D call: TRBD1 (5 bases). Trimming removed 3 bases from V and 4 bases from J, with 7 bases in between. Per the germline V gene, CDR1 is LNHDA and CDR2 is SQIVND (reference sequence). This CDR3 region has 14 residues.

V gene TRBV4-2 combines with J gene TRBJ1-2; D is perhaps TRBD1 (6 bases). V was cut by 0 bases and J by 8 bases, with 16 bases left in between. There are 15 residues in the CDR3. Per the germline V gene, CDR1 is LGHNA and CDR2 is YNFKEQ. Written as DNA, the CDR3 is TGTGCCAGCAGCCAAGAAGGGGGGCAGGCCGGCGGCTACACCTTC. This sequence encodes CASSQEGGQAGGYTF.

The V gene is TRBV7-2, the J gene TRBJ1-2, with TRBD1 matching over 8 bases. Germline V gives CDR1 SGHTA, CDR2 FQGNSA. Unmatched junction bases numbered 11, after V lost 3 bases and J lost 8 bases. The CDR3 consists of 15 residues. The CDR3 sequence is CASSFPTGQAKGYTF. The CDR3 DNA reads TGTGCCAGCAGCTTCCCAACGGGACAGGCGAAAGGCTACACCTTC. The complete variable domain, with remaining parts taken from reference TRBV7-2 and TRBJ1-2, reads GAGVSQSPSNKVTEKGKDVELRCDPISGHTALYWYRQSLGQGLEFLIYFQGNSAPDKSGLPSDRFSAERTGGSVSTLTIQRTQQEDSAVYLCASSFPTGQAKGYTFGSGTRLTVV.

This clone has only one observation. V and J are TRBV6-1 and TRBJ2-2; 7 bases are shared with TRBD1. The V and J ends lost 5 bases and 5 bases, in that order; junction bases with no gene match: 8. Looked up from germline, CDR1 is MNHNS and CDR2 is SASEGT. This CDR3 comprises 15 residues. DNA for the CDR3: TGTGCCAGCAGTTCCCTGGGACAGAAAACCGGGGAGCTGTTTTTT. It specifies CASSSLGQKTGELFF.

This chain joins TRBV4-1 and TRBJ1-1; D is unclear. V gave up 4 bases and J gave up 0 bases, with 9 bases separating them. The CDR3 runs 14 residues. Germline values: CDR1 MGHRA, CDR2 YSYEKL. CDR3 nucleotides: TGCGCCAGCAGCCCGGGCCCTTTGAACACTGAAGCTTTCTTT. It encodes CASSPGPLNTEAFF.

The rearrangement uses TRBV2 and TRBJ1-4; D remains ambiguous. The CDR3 is 17 residues long. The germline gives CDR1 SNHLY, CDR2 FYNNEI. Trimming removed 6 bases at V and 0 bases at J, with 17 bases between. DNA for the CDR3: TGTGCCAGCAGGCGGGCCAACTTTAAATCAACTAATGAAAAACTGTTTTTT. Its protein product is CASRRANFKSTNEKLFF.

The chain recombines TRBV2 with TRBJ2-5; tentatively, D is TRBD2 (6 bases). Trimming pared 8 bases from V and 2 bases from J, leaving 12 bases between. Germline loops: CDR1 SNHLY, CDR2 FYNNEI. The length of the CDR3 is 13 residues. The CDR3 DNA sequence: TGTGCCAGCGGAAGGGGACTTCAAGAGACCCAGTACTTC. This codes for CASGRGLQETQYF.

This chain links TRBV7-6 with TRBJ1-1; weak D call: TRBD1 (5 bases). From germline, CDR1 is SGHVS and CDR2 FNYEAQ. V was cut by 5 bases and J by 5 bases, with 18 bases left in between. The CDR3 covers 15 residues. CDR3 sequence reads: CASSPPARGGTEAFF. CDR3 in DNA: TGTGCCAGCAGCCCCCCCGCGAGGGGCGGGACTGAAGCTTTCTTT.

CDR3: CASSVRDGTEAFF. DNA for the CDR3: TGTGCCAGCAGCGTTAGGGATGGCACTGAAGCTTTCTTT. This sequence joins TRBV9 and TRBJ1-1; D gene unclear. In germline, CDR1 is SGDLS, CDR2 YYNGEE. Trimming pared 2 bases from V and 4 bases from J, leaving 9 bases between. There are 13 residues in the CDR3.

The chain couples TRBV28 to TRBJ1-2; D is unclear. The V end was cut by 6 bases, the J end by 4 bases, with 15 bases between. This CDR3 comprises 14 residues. Per germline, CDR1 MDHEN and CDR2 SYDVKM. The CDR3: CASSRMLMGYGYTF. CDR3 bases: TGTGCCAGCAGCCGCATGCTTATGGGCTATGGCTACACCTTC.

V and J are TRBV18 and TRBJ2-7, with D possibly matching TRBD2 (5 bases). The germline CDR1 and CDR2 sequences are KGHSH and LQKENI. Trimming removed 4 bases at V and 3 bases at J, with 16 bases between. The CDR3 length is 15 residues. CDR3 amino acids: CASSHGRDKFYEQYF. CDR3 coding DNA: TGTGCCAGCTCACACGGACGGGATAAATTCTACGAGCAGTACTTC.

V gene TRBV6-5 combines with J gene TRBJ1-1, with 7 bases that match TRBD1. CDR1 and CDR2 (germline): MNHEY, SVGAGI. The CDR3 runs to 14 residues. V lost 3 bases to trimming and J lost 6 bases; unmatched junction nucleotides: 7. CDR3 coding DNA: TGTGCCAGCAGTTATAGGGGGCGCGGGGCTGAAGCTTTCTTT. It codes for CASSYRGRGAEAFF.

CDR3 sequence (DNA): TGTGCCAGCACCCCAATGAAAGCGGGAGGGTCTGGAGAGACCCAGTACTTC. Protein sequence: CASTPMKAGGSGETQYF. The V gene is TRBV28, the J gene TRBJ2-5, with 10 positions matching TRBD2. V shed 7 bases and J 4 bases; nucleotides not matched to a gene: 15. CDR1 and CDR2 from the germline V gene are MDHEN and SYDVKM. CDR3 length: 17 amino acids.

The chain couples TRBV7-8 to TRBJ2-5; D gene unclear. Trimming shortened V by 5 bases and J by 4 bases, and 14 bases separated the two germline ends. The CDR3 runs 14 residues. Germline V gene sequence: CDR1 SGHVS, CDR2 FQNEAQ. CDR3 in amino acids: CASSAFWARETQYF. For the CDR3, the DNA is TGTGCCAGCAGCGCATTTTGGGCGCGAGAGACCCAGTACTTC. Looking up the rest from reference TRBV7-8 and TRBJ2-5 gives the full variable domain: GAGVSQSPRYKVAKRGQDVALRCDPISGHVSLFWYQQALGQGPEFLTYFQNEAQLDKSGLPSDRFFAERPEGSVSTLKIQRTQQEDSAVYLCASSAFWARETQYFGPGTRLLVL.

The chain has TRBV19 and TRBJ1-4; TRBD1 is a possible D gene (5 bases). CDR1 is LNHDA, CDR2 SQIVND, per germline (reference sequence). Trimming pared 0 bases from V and 7 bases from J, leaving 15 bases between. The CDR3 spans 16 residues. CDR3 region: CASSIEVWRGSEKLFF. CDR3 DNA: TGTGCCAGTAGTATAGAGGTCTGGCGGGGGTCTGAAAAACTGTTTTTT.

DNA for the CDR3: TGTGCCAGCAGTTACCAACCCCCCGGGGGGCGCGAGCAGTACTTC. As protein: CASSYQPPGGREQYF. The J gene is TRBJ2-7, the V gene TRBV6-5; D perhaps matches TRBD2 (7 bases). CDR1 is MNHEY and CDR2 is SVGAGI in the germline V gene. V lost 2 bases and J 6 bases, leaving 17 bases between the germline ends. CDR3 length: 15 amino acids.

This chain joins TRBV5-1 and TRBJ2-7; D is undetermined. V lost 0 bases, J lost 5 bases, and 15 bases lay in between. The germline gives CDR1 SGHRS, CDR2 YFSETQ. This CDR3 has 15 amino acids. The CDR3 region is CASSLGVWSQDEQYF. Here the CDR3 DNA reads TGCGCCAGCAGCTTGGGGGTTTGGTCCCAAGACGAGCAGTACTTC.

V gene TRBV5-1 combines with J gene TRBJ2-5; 10 nucleotides match TRBD2. CDR1 is SGHRS, CDR2 YFSETQ, per germline. There are 15 residues in the CDR3. V dropped 1 base and J dropped 1; count of bases not matched to a gene: 1. CDR3 DNA sequence: TGCGCCAGCAGCTTGCCTAGCGGGAGCCAAGAGACCCAGTACTTC. Its protein is CASSLPSGSQETQYF.

This chain connects TRBV6-5 to TRBJ2-6; D unresolved. This CDR3 has 15 amino acids. CDR1 and CDR2 (germline): MNHEY, SVGAGI. V lost 2 bases, J lost 1 base, and 6 bases lay in between. The CDR3 DNA reads TGTGCCAGCAGTTACGGCGGTTCTGGGGCCAACGTCCTGACTTTC. Protein: CASSYGGSGANVLTF.

This chain joins TRBV12-3 or TRBV12-4 and TRBJ2-7; no definite D call. The CDR3 runs 13 residues. V was shortened by 2 bases and J by 5 bases, with 10 bases between the two germline ends. The CDR3 protein is CASSLSAPDEQYF. The CDR3 DNA follows: TGTGCCAGCAGTTTAAGCGCCCCTGACGAGCAGTACTTC.

The chain uses TRBV5-4 and TRBJ2-6; D not resolved. Trimming took 0 bases from V and 1 from J, leaving 5 bases between them. The CDR3 has 15 amino acids. Germline V gene sequence: CDR1 SGHNT, CDR2 YYREEE (reference sequence). The CDR3 DNA reads as TGTGCCAGCAGCTTGGCCCCTTCTGGGGCCAACGTCCTGACTTTC. Its translation is CASSLAPSGANVLTF.

The gene calls are TRBV5-4 and TRBJ2-7, with D perhaps given as TRBD1 or TRBD2 (6 bases each). V was shortened by 3 bases and J by 0 bases, with 16 bases between the two germline ends. This CDR3 is built from 16 residues. Germline V gene sequence: CDR1 SGHNT, CDR2 YYREEE (reference sequence). The CDR3 loop reads CASSYGGGMSSYEQYF. The CDR3 DNA sequence: TGTGCCAGCAGCTACGGGGGCGGGATGAGCTCCTACGAGCAGTACTTC.

J is TRBJ1-1 and V is TRBV27; TRBD1 might be the D (6 bases). The CDR3 extends over 16 amino acids. V dropped 3 bases and J dropped 2 bases, with 16 bases sitting between them. The germline V gene encodes CDR1 MNHEY and CDR2 SMNVEV (reference sequence). CDR3 sequence: CASSFRKWGPNTEAFF. DNA of the CDR3: TGTGCCAGCAGTTTCCGAAAATGGGGGCCCAACACTGAAGCTTTCTTT.

The chain recombines TRBV6-5 with TRBJ2-2, with D uncertain. The CDR3 is 14 residues long. Deletions cut 10 bases from V and 0 bases from J, with 12 bases between. The germline V gene encodes CDR1 MNHEY and CDR2 SVGAGI. CDR3 DNA: TGTGCCACCAGGAGCCAGTCGAACACCGGGGAGCTGTTTTTT. Translating it yields CATRSQSNTGELFF.

The V call is TRBV7-9, the J call TRBJ1-2; D is uncertain. This CDR3 region has 13 residues. Trimming took 4 bases from V and 4 from J, leaving 10 bases between them. Germline CDR1 and CDR2: SEHNR and FQNEAQ (reference sequence). CDR3 region: CASSSGSSYGYTF. The CDR3 DNA reads TGTGCCAGCAGCTCAGGATCGAGCTATGGCTACACCTTC.

CDR3 in DNA: TGTGCCAGCAGGGACAGCCTCGTCGAGACCCAGTACTTC. Its translation is CASRDSLVETQYF. The chain couples TRBV11-2 to TRBJ2-5; TRBD1 is a possible D gene (6 bases). Germline CDR1 reads SGHAT; CDR2 reads FQNNGV. This CDR3 is 13 amino acids long. Between the trimmed V and J ends, which lost 6 bases and 5 bases, there was a span of 13 bases.